What follows describes a single T cell receptor (beta chain). Its specificity is unknown. Deletions cut 1 base from V and 2 bases from J, with 9 bases between. Germline V lookup: CDR1 MNHEY, CDR2 SMNVEV (reference sequence). The CDR3 is 15 residues long. These data are taken from a study of shared clonotypes between healthy human individuals. General study points: Some naive CD4 clonotypes, around 5%, turned up in common across four donors.

Method: immunoSEQ multiplex PCR; TCRdb's copy keeps in-frame clones and lacks some. The repertoire has about 380,000 clones, 95% to 97% of them found once; the top ten carry approximately 0.32%. Sequencing used memory CD8+ T cells sorted from blood. Subset of the sample: CD45RO+ cells pooled with CCR7-negative TemRA cells. This TCR derives from a man aged 30 to 39 in good health. The chain is built from TRBV27 and TRBJ2-1, with D perhaps TRBD1 (6 bases). The CDR3 DNA is TGTGCCAGCAGTTTATTGTCAGGGGCCTACAATGAGCAGTTCTTC. Protein: CASSLLSGAYNEQFF.